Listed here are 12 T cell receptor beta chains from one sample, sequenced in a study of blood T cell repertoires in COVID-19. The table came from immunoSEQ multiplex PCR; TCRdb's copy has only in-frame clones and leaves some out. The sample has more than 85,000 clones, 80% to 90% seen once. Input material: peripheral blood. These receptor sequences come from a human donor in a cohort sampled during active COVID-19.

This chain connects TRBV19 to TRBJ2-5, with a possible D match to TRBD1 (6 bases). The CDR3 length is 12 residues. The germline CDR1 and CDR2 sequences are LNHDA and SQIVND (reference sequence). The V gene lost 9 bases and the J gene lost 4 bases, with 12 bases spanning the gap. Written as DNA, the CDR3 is TGTGCCAGCAGGGGTTCGGCAGAGACCCAGTACTTC. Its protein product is CASRGSAETQYF.

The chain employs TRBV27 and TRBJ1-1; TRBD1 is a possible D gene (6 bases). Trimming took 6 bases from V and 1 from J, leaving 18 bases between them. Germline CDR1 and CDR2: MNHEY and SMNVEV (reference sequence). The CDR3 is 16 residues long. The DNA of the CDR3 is TGTGCCAGCAGAACCTCCGGGACAAACCCGAACACTGAAGCTTTCTTT. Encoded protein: CASRTSGTNPNTEAFF.

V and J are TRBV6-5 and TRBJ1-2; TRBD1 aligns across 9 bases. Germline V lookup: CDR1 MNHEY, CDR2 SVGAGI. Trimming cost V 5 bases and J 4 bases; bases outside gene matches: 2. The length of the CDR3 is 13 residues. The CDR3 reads CASSTGGTYGYTF. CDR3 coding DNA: TGTGCCAGCAGTACAGGGGGCACCTATGGCTACACCTTC.

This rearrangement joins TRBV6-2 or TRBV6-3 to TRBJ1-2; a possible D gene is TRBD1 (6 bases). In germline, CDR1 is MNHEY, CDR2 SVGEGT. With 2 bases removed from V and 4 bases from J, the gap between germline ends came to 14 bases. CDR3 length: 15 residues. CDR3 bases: TGTGCCAGCAGTTACGACAGGAGCCCGTCCTATGGCTACACCTTC. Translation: CASSYDRSPSYGYTF.

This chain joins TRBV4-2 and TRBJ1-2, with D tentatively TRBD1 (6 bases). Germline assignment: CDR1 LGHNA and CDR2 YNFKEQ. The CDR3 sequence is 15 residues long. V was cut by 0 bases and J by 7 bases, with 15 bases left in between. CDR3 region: CASSQDVAGEAGYTF. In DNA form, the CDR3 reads TGTGCCAGCAGCCAAGATGTAGCAGGGGAAGCTGGCTACACCTTC.

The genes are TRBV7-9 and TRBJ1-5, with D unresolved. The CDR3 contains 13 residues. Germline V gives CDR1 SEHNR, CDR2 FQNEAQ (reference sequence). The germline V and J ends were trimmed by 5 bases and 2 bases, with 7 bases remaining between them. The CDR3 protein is CASSREGNQPQHF. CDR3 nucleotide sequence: TGTGCCAGCAGCCGGGAGGGCAATCAGCCCCAGCATTTT.

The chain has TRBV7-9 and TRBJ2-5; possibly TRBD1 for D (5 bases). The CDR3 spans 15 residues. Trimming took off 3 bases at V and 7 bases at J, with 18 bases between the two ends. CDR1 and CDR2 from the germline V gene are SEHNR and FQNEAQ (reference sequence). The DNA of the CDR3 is TGTGCCAGCAGCTTGAGTTCCCAGGGCTACGGGACCCAGTACTTC. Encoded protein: CASSLSSQGYGTQYF.

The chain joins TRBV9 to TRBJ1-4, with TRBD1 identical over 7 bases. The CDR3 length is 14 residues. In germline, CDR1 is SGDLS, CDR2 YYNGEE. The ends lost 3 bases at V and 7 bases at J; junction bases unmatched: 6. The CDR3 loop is CASSETGWGEKLFF. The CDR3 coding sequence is TGTGCCAGCAGCGAGACAGGGTGGGGTGAAAAACTGTTTTTT.

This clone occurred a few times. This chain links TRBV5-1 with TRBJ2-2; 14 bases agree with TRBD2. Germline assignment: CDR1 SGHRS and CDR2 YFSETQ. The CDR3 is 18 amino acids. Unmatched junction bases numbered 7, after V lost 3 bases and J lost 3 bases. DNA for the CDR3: TGCGCCAGCAGCTCGGGACTAGCGGGAGCGTGGGACACCGGGGAGCTGTTTTTT. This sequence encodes CASSSGLAGAWDTGELFF.

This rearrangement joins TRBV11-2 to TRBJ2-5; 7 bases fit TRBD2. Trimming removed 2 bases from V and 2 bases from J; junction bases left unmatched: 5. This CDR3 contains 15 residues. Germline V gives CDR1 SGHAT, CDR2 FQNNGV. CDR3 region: CASSLRGSVQETQYF. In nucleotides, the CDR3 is TGTGCCAGCAGCTTACGCGGGAGCGTTCAAGAGACCCAGTACTTC.

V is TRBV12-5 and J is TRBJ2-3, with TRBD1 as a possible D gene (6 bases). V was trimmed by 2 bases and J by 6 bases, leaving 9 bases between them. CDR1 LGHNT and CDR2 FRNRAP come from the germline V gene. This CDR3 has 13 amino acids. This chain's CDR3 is CASGLPRGDTQYF. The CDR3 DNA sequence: TGTGCTAGTGGTTTGCCTAGGGGGGATACGCAGTATTTT. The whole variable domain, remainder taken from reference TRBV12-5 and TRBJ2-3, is DARVTQTPRHKVTEMGQEVTMRCQPILGHNTVFWYRQTMMQGLELLAYFRNRAPLDDSGMPKDRFSAEMPDATLATLKIQPSEPRDSAVYFCASGLPRGDTQYFGPGTRLTVL.

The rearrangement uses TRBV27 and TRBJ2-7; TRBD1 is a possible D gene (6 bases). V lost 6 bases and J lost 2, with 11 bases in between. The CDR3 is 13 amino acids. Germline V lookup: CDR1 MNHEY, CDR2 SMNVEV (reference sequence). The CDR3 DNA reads TGTGCCAGCAGAAATTGGGACACCTACGAGCAGTACTTC. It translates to CASRNWDTYEQYF.